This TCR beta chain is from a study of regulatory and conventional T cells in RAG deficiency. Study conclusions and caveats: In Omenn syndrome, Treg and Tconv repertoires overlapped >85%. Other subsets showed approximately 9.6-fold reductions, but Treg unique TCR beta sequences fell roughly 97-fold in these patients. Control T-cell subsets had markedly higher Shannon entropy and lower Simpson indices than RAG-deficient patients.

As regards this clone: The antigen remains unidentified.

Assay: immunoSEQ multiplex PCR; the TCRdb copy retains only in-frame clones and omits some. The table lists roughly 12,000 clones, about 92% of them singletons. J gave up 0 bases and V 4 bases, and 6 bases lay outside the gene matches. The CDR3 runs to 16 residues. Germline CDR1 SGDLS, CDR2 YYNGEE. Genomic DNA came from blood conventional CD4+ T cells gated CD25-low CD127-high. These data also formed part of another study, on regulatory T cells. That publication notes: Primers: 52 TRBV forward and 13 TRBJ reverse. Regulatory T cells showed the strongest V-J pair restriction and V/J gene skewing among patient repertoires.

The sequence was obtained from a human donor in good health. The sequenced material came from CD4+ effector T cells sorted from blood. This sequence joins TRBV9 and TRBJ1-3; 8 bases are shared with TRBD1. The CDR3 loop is CASSPRTGYSGNTIYF. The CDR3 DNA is TGTGCCAGCAGCCCGCGGACAGGGTACTCTGGAAACACCATATATTTT.